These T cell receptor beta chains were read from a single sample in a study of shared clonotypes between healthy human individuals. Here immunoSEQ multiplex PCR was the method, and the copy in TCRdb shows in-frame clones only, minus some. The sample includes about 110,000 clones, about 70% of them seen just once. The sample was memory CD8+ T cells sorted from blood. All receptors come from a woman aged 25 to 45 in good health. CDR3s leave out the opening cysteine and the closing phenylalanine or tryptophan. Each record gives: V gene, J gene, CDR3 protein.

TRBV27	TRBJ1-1	ASSPSMNTEAF
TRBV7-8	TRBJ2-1	ASSLWYGHEQF
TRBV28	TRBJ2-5	ASTPLRGGGETQY
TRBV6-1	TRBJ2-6	ASSEQTLPSGANVLT
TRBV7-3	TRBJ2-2	ASSSSGRVGELF
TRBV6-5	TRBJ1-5	ASSYMSNQPQH
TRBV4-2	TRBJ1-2	ASPPRVVNYGYT
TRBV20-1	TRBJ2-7	SAYDLYEQY
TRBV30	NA	AWSRTRQSYEQY
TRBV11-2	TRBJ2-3	ASSREITGTSTDTQY
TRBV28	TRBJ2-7	ASSPRTGESYEQY
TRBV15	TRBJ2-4	ATSQRGGPKNIQY
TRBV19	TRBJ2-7	ASSLGLAATYEQY
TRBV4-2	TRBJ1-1	ASSGGTGGTEAF
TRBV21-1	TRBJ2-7	ASSNGTGIYEQY
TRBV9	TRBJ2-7	ASSVGTSGSYEQY
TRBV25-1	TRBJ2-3	ASRRTTSTDTQY